A single sample gave rise to the 17 T cell receptor beta chains below, sequenced in a study of siplizumab effects on memory and regulatory T cells (dated by TCRdb to about 2019). The library relied on the immunoSEQ multiplex PCR assay. What TCRdb holds here is the immuneACCESS table cut down to in-frame rearrangements. Part of the clones is not present; checked against another copy, under half of the missing clones reflect an unresolved V gene, and the others are unexplained. The sample records nearly 85,000 clones, 95% of which are singletons. Clones ranked in the top ten supply less than 20% of the sample. Sequenced sample: CD8+ T cells sorted from blood. The receptors stem from a human donor in good health.

J is TRBJ1-2 and V is TRBV6-5; the D is unclear. The CDR3 totals 12 residues. V was trimmed by 6 bases and J by 8 bases, leaving 13 bases between them. From germline, CDR1 is MNHEY and CDR2 SVGAGI. In DNA form, the CDR3 reads TGTGCCAGCAGATCAGGCGGAATCGGCTACACCTTC. Residues: CASRSGGIGYTF.

The rearrangement links TRBV13 to TRBJ2-3; D is uncertain. The CDR3 has 13 amino acids. V dropped 5 bases and J dropped 2 bases, with 8 bases sitting between them. Germline V gene sequence: CDR1 PRHDT, CDR2 FYEKMQ (reference sequence). DNA of the CDR3: TGTGCCAGCAGCGCCGCGGACACAGATACGCAGTATTTT. Its protein product is CASSAADTDTQYF.

Notes on this clone: A much larger clone differs by one base, so this may be a read error. The identical CDR3 is also encoded by other nucleotide sequences in the sample. CDR3 DNA sequence: TGTGCCAGCAGCTCGACCGCCCAGACTCAGACGGTTAACTATGGCTACACCTTT. As protein: CASSSTAQTQTVNYGYTF. The chain recombines TRBV9 with TRBJ1-2; D ambiguous. This CDR3 region has 18 residues. Germline V lookup: CDR1 SGDLS, CDR2 YYNGEE.

As concerns this clone: The sample carries other DNA sequences with the same CDR3. The rearrangement joins TRBV6-5 to TRBJ1-4; D not certain. Trimming removed 0 bases from V and 6 bases from J, with 11 bases in between. The length of the CDR3 is 15 residues. The germline V gene has CDR1 MNHEY and CDR2 SVGAGI. The CDR3 reads CASSYSLTAYEKLFF. CDR3 bases: TGTGCCAGCAGTTACTCGCTCACAGCATATGAAAAACTGTTTTTT.

The V gene is TRBV27, the J gene TRBJ2-4, with 7 bases aligning to TRBD2. CDR3 length: 15 amino acids. The ends lost 4 bases at V and 6 bases at J; junction bases unmatched: 9. Germline CDR1 and CDR2: MNHEY and SMNVEV (reference sequence). CDR3 sequence (DNA): TGTGCCAGCAGTTCCGTCGGGGGGTGGGCAAACATTCAGTACTTC. As protein: CASSSVGGWANIQYF.

This chain uses TRBV7-2 with TRBJ2-7; 10 bases map to TRBD1. In germline, CDR1 is SGHTA, CDR2 FQGNSA. Unmatched junction bases numbered 6, after V lost 0 bases and J lost 1 base. There are 17 residues in the CDR3. The chain's CDR3 is CASSLAKDRGGSYEQYF. The CDR3 DNA reads as TGTGCCAGCAGCTTAGCAAAGGACAGGGGGGGTTCCTACGAGCAGTACTTC.

The CDR3 spells CASSILAEYNEQFF. The CDR3 DNA reads as TGTGCCAGTAGTATACTAGCGGAATACAATGAGCAGTTCTTC. The chain is built from TRBV19 and TRBJ2-1; 7 nucleotides align to TRBD2. Per the germline V gene, CDR1 is LNHDA and CDR2 is SQIVND (reference sequence). The CDR3 has 14 residues. V shed 2 bases, J shed 4 bases, and the junction held 2 bases outside the gene matches. Full variable domain (remainder filled in from reference TRBV19 and TRBJ2-1): DGGITQSPKYLFRKEGQNVTLSCEQNLNHDAMYWYRQDPGQGLRLIYYSQIVNDFQKGDIAEGYSVSREKKESFPLTVTSAQKNPTAFYLCASSILAEYNEQFFGPGTRLTVL.

The rearrangement links TRBV4-1 to TRBJ2-7; the D is unclear. With 4 bases removed from V and 2 bases from J, the gap between germline ends came to 15 bases. The CDR3 is 15 residues long. Germline-derived CDR1 and CDR2 are MGHRA and YSYEKL. CDR3 DNA sequence: TGCGCCAGCAGCCCCAGCACAGATAGAACCTACGAGCAGTACTTC. This sequence encodes CASSPSTDRTYEQYF.

The chain carries TRBV6-4 and TRBJ2-3; 8 bases are a match to TRBD2. CDR3 length: 17 residues. Germline V CDR1 and CDR2: MRHNA, SNTAGT. With 3 bases clipped from V and 7 bases from J, the junction kept 15 bases outside the gene matches. Here the CDR3 reads CASSERPQGLGVYTQYF. The CDR3 DNA reads as TGTGCCAGCAGTGAGAGGCCGCAGGGACTAGGGGTTTATACGCAGTATTTT.

V and J are TRBV2 and TRBJ2-1; TRBD2 agrees at 10 bases. CDR1 is SNHLY and CDR2 is FYNNEI in the germline V gene. The CDR3 loop spans 15 amino acids. J lost 1 base, V lost 7 bases, and 4 bases had no gene match. Here the CDR3 reads CASMSSGSSYNEQFF. CDR3 sequence (DNA): TGTGCCAGCATGTCTAGCGGGAGTTCCTACAATGAGCAGTTCTTC.

V gene TRBV30 combines with J gene TRBJ2-4, with D possibly being TRBD2 (7 bases). The V end was cut by 5 bases, the J end by 4 bases, with 21 bases between. Per the germline V gene, CDR1 is GTSNPN and CDR2 is SVGIG (reference sequence). The CDR3 covers 16 residues. CDR3 nucleotides: TGTGCCTGGGAGGGACTACAGGGCGGAGGAAAAAACATTCAGTACTTC. This gives the protein CAWEGLQGGGKNIQYF.

This sequence joins TRBV7-9 and TRBJ2-1; D ambiguous. V lost 0 bases, J lost 3 bases, and 6 bases lay in between. In germline, CDR1 is SEHNR, CDR2 FQNEAQ (reference sequence). The CDR3 sequence is 14 residues long. In nucleotides, the CDR3 is TGTGCCAGCAGCTTAGCTCTTGACTACAATGAGCAGTTCTTC. Protein: CASSLALDYNEQFF. The whole variable domain, remainder taken from reference TRBV7-9 and TRBJ2-1, is DTGVSQNPRHKITKRGQNVTFRCDPISEHNRLYWYRQTLGQGPEFLTYFQNEAQLEKSRLLSDRFSAERPKGSFSTLEIQRTEQGDSAMYLCASSLALDYNEQFFGPGTRLTVL.

V is TRBV7-9 and J is TRBJ2-7; 8 bases are shared with TRBD1. The CDR3 runs to 15 residues. From germline, CDR1 is SEHNR and CDR2 FQNEAQ (reference sequence). J was trimmed by 2 bases and V by 4 bases; bases with no gene match: 7. The CDR3 coding sequence is TGTGCCAGCAGCTCACCAGGGGGCGAAACCTACGAGCAGTACTTC. It codes for CASSSPGGETYEQYF.

The chain joins TRBV30 to TRBJ2-7; 8 bases fit TRBD1. Germline V lookup: CDR1 GTSNPN, CDR2 SVGIG (reference sequence). This CDR3 is built from 13 residues. The V segment lost 5 bases and the J segment 5 bases; nucleotides outside the gene matches: 8. The CDR3 loop reads CAWGTGQGNEQYF. The CDR3 DNA sequence: TGTGCCTGGGGGACAGGACAGGGAAACGAGCAGTACTTC.

This clone was recorded only once. The J gene is TRBJ1-5, the V gene TRBV6-1; D unresolved. With 9 bases removed from V and 2 bases from J, the gap between germline ends came to 17 bases. The CDR3 is 15 residues long. Germline loops: CDR1 MNHNS, CDR2 SASEGT. The CDR3 sequence: CASLISGRGNQPQHF. CDR3 coding DNA: TGTGCCAGTTTAATTTCAGGACGCGGCAATCAGCCCCAGCATTTT.

The chain recombines TRBV4-1 with TRBJ2-7; D may be TRBD1 or TRBD2 (5 bases each). V lost 3 bases and J 0 bases, leaving 18 bases between the germline ends. From germline, CDR1 is MGHRA and CDR2 YSYEKL. This CDR3 is 17 amino acids long. The CDR3 region is CASSQRDLAMSSYEQYF. The DNA of the CDR3 is TGCGCCAGCAGCCAGAGGGACCTAGCAATGAGCTCCTACGAGCAGTACTTC.

This chain joins TRBV19 and TRBJ2-3, with D possibly TRBD2 on 6 matching bases. Trimming took off 3 bases at V and 6 bases at J, with 13 bases between the two ends. The length of the CDR3 is 14 residues. CDR1 is LNHDA, CDR2 SQIVND, per germline (reference sequence). CDR3 in amino acids: CASSMALAIDTQYF. CDR3 nucleotides: TGTGCCAGTAGTATGGCCCTAGCGATCGATACGCAGTATTTT. The complete variable domain, with remaining parts taken from reference TRBV19 and TRBJ2-3, reads DGGITQSPKYLFRKEGQNVTLSCEQNLNHDAMYWYRQDPGQGLRLIYYSQIVNDFQKGDIAEGYSVSREKKESFPLTVTSAQKNPTAFYLCASSMALAIDTQYFGPGTRLTVL.